Described below is a single T cell receptor (beta chain) sequence and its context. Its target is unknown. The whole isolated RNA underwent reverse transcription, so sequencing captured expressed TCRB transcripts. Naive, central memory and regulatory T cell samples averaged approximately 3.8 million reads. The data were produced by immunoSEQ multiplex PCR, yet TCRdb's version contains in-frame clones alone and is incomplete. The sample has about 130,000 clones, around a tenth seen once. The ends lost 4 bases at V and 6 bases at J; junction bases unmatched: 10. The CDR3 extends over 15 amino acids. Germline-derived CDR1 and CDR2 are MGHRA and YSYEKL. These data come from a study of beta chain features in type 1 diabetes. Sampling consisted of one heparinised blood draw per donor, averaging about 116 mL. Sorting of CD4+ naive, central memory, regulatory and stem cell-like memory cells was performed via CD45RO/CCR7/CD25/CD127/CD95/CD27.

Study results and caveats: Junctions at VDJ sites from type 1 diabetes patients had fewer insertions and more deletions.

Sequenced input: central memory CD4+ T cells from blood. This chain uses TRBV4-1 with TRBJ2-7; 9 bases map to TRBD1. The sequence was collected from a man aged 18 to 30 in good health. As DNA, the CDR3 is TGCGCCAGCAGCCCCAGGGTCTTGGACAGGGGCGAGCAGTACTTC. Its translation: CASSPRVLDRGEQYF.